This paragraph covers one T cell receptor (beta chain) sequence. The data belong to a study of blood T cell repertoires in COVID-19. Study overall: Samples representing acute and convalescent COVID-19 were sourced from the United States, Italy and Spain.

Trimming stripped 5 bases from V and 4 bases from J, with 6 bases between. Germline loops: CDR1 SGHVS, CDR2 FNYEAQ. There are 13 residues in the CDR3. The method was immunoSEQ multiplex PCR; TCRdb's version includes in-frame clones alone and lacks a portion of them. The sample consists of around 160,000 clones, 70% to 90% of them appearing once. This sequence originates from a human donor in a cohort sampled during active COVID-19. The J gene is TRBJ1-6, the V gene TRBV7-6; TRBD1 might be the D (5 bases). Material for sequencing was peripheral blood. The CDR3 bases are TGTGCCAGCAGCCGACAGTATAATTCACCCCTCCACTTT. This sequence encodes CASSRQYNSPLHF. The whole variable domain, remainder taken from reference TRBV7-6 and TRBJ1-6, is GAGVSQSPRYKVTKRGQDVALRCDPISGHVSLYWYRQALGQGPEFLTYFNYEAQQDKSGLPNDRFSAERPEGSISTLTIQRTEQRDSAMYRCASSRQYNSPLHFGNGTRLTVT.